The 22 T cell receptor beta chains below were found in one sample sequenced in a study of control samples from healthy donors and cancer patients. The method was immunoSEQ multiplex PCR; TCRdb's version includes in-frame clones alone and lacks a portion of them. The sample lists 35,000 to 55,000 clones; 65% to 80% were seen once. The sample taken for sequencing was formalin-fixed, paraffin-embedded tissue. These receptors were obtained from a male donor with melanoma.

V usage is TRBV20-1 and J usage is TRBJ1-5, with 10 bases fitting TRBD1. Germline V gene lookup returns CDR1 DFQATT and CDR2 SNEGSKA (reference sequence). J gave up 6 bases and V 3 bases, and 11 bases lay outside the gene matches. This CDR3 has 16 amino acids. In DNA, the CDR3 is TGCAGTGCTAGTTCGACCGGGACAGGGGCGAGTCAGCCCCAGCATTTT. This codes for CSASSTGTGASQPQHF.

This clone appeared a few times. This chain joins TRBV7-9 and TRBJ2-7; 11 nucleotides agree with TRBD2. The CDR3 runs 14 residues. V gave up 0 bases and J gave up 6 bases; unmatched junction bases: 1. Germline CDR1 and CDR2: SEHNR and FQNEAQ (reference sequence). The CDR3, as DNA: TGTGCCAGCAGCTTAGCTAGCGGGAGGGTCGAGCAGTACTTC. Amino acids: CASSLASGRVEQYF.

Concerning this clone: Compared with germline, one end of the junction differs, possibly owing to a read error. CDR3 sequence (DNA): TGTGCCATCAGTGATAGATACCAAGAGACCCAATACTTC. Its protein product is CAISDRYQETQYF. The chain is built from TRBV10-3 and TRBJ2-5; D is uncertain. The length of the CDR3 is 13 residues. Per the germline V gene, CDR1 is ENHRY and CDR2 is SYGVKD.

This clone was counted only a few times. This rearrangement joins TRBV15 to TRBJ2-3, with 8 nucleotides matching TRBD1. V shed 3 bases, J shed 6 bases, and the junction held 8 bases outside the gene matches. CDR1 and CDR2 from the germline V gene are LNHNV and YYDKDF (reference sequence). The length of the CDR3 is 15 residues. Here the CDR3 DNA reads TGTGCCACCAGCAGGAGACAGGGGTCTGGGGATACGCAGTATTTT. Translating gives CATSRRQGSGDTQYF.

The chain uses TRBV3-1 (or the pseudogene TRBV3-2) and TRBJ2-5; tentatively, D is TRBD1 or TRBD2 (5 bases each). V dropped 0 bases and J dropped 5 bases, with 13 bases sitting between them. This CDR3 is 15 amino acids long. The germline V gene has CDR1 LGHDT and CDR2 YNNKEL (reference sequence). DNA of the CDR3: TGTGCCAGCAGCCAAGATCCGAATTGGGGGGAGACCCAGTACTTC. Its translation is CASSQDPNWGETQYF.

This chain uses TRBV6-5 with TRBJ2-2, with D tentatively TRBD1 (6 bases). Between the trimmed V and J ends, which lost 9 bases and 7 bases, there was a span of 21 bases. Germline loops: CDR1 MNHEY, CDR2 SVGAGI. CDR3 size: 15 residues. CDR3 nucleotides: TGTGCCAGTCAAAAGGGGGACATTAGGTTCGGGGAGCTGTTTTTT. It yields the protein CASQKGDIRFGELFF.

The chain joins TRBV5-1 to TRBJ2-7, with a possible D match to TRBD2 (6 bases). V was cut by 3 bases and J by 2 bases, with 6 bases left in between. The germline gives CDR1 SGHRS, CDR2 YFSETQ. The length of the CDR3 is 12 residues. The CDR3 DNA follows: TGCGCCAGCAGCTCGGGAGCCTACGAGCAGTACTTC. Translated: CASSSGAYEQYF.

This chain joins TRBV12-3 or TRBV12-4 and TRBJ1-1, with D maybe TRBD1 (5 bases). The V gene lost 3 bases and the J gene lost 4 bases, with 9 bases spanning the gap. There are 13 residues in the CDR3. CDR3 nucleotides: TGTGCCAGCAGTTTTACTCAGGGCACTGAAGCTTTCTTT. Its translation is CASSFTQGTEAFF.

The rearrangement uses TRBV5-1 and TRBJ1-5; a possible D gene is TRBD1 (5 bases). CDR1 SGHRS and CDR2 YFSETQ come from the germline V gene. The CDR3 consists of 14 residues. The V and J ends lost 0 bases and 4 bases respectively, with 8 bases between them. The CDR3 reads CASSLDWGNQPQHF. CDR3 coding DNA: TGCGCCAGCAGCTTGGATTGGGGGAATCAGCCCCAGCATTTT.

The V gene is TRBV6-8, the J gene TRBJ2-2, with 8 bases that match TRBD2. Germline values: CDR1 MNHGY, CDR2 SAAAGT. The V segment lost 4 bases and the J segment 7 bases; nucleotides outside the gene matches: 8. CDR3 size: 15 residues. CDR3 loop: CASSSGRGWLGELFF. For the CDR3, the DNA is TGTGCCAGCAGTTCCGGGAGGGGTTGGCTCGGGGAGCTGTTTTTT.

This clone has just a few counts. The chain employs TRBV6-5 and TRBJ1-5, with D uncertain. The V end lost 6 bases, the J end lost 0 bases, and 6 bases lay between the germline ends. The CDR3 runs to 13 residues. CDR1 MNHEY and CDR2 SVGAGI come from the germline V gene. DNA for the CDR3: TGTGCCAGCAGGCCCTATAGCAATCAGCCCCAGCATTTT. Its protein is CASRPYSNQPQHF.

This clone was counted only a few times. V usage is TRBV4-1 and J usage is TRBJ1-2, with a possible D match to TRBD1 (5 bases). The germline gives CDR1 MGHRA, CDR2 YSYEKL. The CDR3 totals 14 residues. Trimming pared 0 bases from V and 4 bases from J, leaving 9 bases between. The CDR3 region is CASSQDTTAYGYTF. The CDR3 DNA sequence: TGCGCCAGCAGCCAAGATACGACAGCCTATGGCTACACCTTC.

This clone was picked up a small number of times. CDR3 DNA: TGTGCCAGCAGCGGCCTAAAGCGGGGAGCCTACGAGCAGTACTTC. Residues: CASSGLKRGAYEQYF. The gene calls are TRBV7-9 and TRBJ2-7, with 7 bases identical to TRBD2. Losses at the gene ends were 5 bases for V and 2 bases for J; bases not matched to a gene: 9. CDR3 length: 15 residues. Germline CDR1 reads SEHNR; CDR2 reads FQNEAQ (reference sequence). Together with reference TRBV7-9 and TRBJ2-7, the CDR3 gives the full variable domain: DTGVSQNPRHKITKRGQNVTFRCDPISEHNRLYWYRQTLGQGPEFLTYFQNEAQLEKSRLLSDRFSAERPKGSFSTLEIQRTEQGDSAMYLCASSGLKRGAYEQYFGPGTRLTVT.

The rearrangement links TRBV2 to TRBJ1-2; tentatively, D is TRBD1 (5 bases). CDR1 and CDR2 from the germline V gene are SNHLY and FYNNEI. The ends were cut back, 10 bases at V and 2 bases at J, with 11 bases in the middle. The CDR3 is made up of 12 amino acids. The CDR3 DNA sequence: TGTGCCACCGGGACGGGGAACTATGGCTACACCTTC. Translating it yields CATGTGNYGYTF.

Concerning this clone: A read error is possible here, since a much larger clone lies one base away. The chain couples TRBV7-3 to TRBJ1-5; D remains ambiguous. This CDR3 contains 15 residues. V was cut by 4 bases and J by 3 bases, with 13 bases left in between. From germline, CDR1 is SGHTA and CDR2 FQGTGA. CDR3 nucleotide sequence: TGTGCCAGCAGCTCAAAGGGAGTTAACAATCAGCCCCAGCATTTT. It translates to CASSSKGVNNQPQHF.

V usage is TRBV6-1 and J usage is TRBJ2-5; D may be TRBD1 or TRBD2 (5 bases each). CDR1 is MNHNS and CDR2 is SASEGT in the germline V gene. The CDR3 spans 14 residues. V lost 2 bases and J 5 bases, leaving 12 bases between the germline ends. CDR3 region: CASSEWGKTETQYF. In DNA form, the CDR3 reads TGTGCCAGCAGTGAATGGGGGAAGACGGAGACCCAGTACTTC.

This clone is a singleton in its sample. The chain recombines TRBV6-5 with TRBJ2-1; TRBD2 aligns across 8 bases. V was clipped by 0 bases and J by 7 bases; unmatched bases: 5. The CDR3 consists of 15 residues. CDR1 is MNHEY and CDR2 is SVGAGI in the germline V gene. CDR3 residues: CASSYSGTRGNEQFF. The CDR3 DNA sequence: TGTGCCAGCAGTTACTCGGGGACTAGGGGGAATGAGCAGTTCTTC.

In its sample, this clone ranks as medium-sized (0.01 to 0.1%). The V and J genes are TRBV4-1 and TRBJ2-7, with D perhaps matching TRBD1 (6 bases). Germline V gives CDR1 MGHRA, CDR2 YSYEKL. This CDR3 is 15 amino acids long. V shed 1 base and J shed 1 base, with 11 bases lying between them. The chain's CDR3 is CASSQGRGFSYEQYF. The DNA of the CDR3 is TGCGCCAGCAGCCAAGGAAGGGGGTTTTCCTACGAGCAGTACTTC.

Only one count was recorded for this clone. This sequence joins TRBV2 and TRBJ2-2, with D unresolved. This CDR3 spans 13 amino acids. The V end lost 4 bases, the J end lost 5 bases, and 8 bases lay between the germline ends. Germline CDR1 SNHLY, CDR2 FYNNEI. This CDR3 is CASSVVSTGELFF. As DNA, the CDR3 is TGTGCCAGCAGTGTTGTTTCTACCGGGGAGCTGTTTTTT.

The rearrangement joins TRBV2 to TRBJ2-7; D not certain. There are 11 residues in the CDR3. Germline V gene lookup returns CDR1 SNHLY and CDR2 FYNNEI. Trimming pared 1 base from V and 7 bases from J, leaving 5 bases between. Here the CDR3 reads CASSEGLEQYF. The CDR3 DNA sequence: TGTGCCAGCAGTGAAGGTTTGGAGCAGTACTTC.

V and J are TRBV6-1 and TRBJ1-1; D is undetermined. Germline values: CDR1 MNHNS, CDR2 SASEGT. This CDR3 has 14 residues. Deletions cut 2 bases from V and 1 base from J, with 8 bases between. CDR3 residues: CASSESAGNTEAFF. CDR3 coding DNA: TGTGCCAGCAGTGAAAGCGCGGGGAACACTGAAGCTTTCTTT.

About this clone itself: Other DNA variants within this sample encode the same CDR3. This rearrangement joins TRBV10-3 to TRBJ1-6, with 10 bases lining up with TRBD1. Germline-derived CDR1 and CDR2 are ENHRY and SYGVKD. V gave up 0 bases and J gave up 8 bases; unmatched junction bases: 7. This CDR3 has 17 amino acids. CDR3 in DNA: TGTGCCATCAGTGAGTCCCCACCGGACAGGGGGTATTCACCCCTCCACTTT. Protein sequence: CAISESPPDRGYSPLHF.